Listed below are T cell receptor beta chains from one sample, sequenced in a study of blood T cell repertoires in COVID-19. The assay was immunoSEQ multiplex PCR, and TCRdb's table has in-frame clones only and misses some. The table includes some 95,000 clones, approximately 80% detected once. Specimen: peripheral blood. These receptors all come from a man in his sixties or seventies with acute or convalescent COVID-19. The CDR3 runs from the conserved cysteine through the conserved F or W. Each record gives: D gene, J gene, V gene, clone size, CDR3 length, CDR3 DNA, CDR3 protein. The D gene is left open where the match is weak. Only some rows state a clone size, as once, few, many or a class for expanded clones.

d_gene: TRBD1
j_gene: TRBJ1-4
v_gene: TRBV28
abundance: -
len: 14
CDR3nt: TGTGCCAGCAGTTTCGCAGGGGGTGATGAAAAACTGTTTTTT
CDR3aa: CASSFAGGDEKLFF

d_gene: -
j_gene: TRBJ1-3
v_gene: TRBV28
abundance: -
len: 15
CDR3nt: TGTGCCAGCAGTTTCGGGGGATCACTTGGAAACACCATATATTTT
CDR3aa: CASSFGGSLGNTIYF

d_gene: -
j_gene: TRBJ1-2
v_gene: TRBV12-3/TRBV12-4
abundance: -
len: 13
CDR3nt: TGTGCCAGCAGTTCCGCGTTCTTCTATGGCTACACCTTC
CDR3aa: CASSSAFFYGYTF

d_gene: TRBD1
j_gene: TRBJ1-2
v_gene: TRBV2
abundance: -
len: 14
CDR3nt: TGTGCCAGCAGCGGACAGGGCTCTAACTATGGCTACACCTTC
CDR3aa: CASSGQGSNYGYTF

d_gene: TRBD2
j_gene: TRBJ2-7
v_gene: TRBV27
abundance: -
len: 15
CDR3nt: TGTGCCAGCAGTCCCCGACTAGCGGGAGTTGGAGAGCAGTACTTC
CDR3aa: CASSPRLAGVGEQYF

d_gene: -
j_gene: TRBJ2-6
v_gene: TRBV6-5
abundance: once
len: 15
CDR3nt: TGTGCCAGCAGTTTAGCCCCAAATGGGGCCAACGTCCTGACTTTC
CDR3aa: CASSLAPNGANVLTF

d_gene: -
j_gene: TRBJ2-3
v_gene: TRBV19
abundance: -
len: 14
CDR3nt: TGTGCCAGTATGGCTCTTCTGGAGGGCTCCACGCAGTATTTT
CDR3aa: CASMALLEGSTQYF

d_gene: TRBD2
j_gene: TRBJ2-1
v_gene: TRBV2
abundance: -
len: 15
CDR3nt: TGTGCCAGCAGTGAATGGAGAGCGGGGGTGGGCGAGCAGTTCTTC
CDR3aa: CASSEWRAGVGEQFF

d_gene: -
j_gene: TRBJ1-4
v_gene: TRBV6-5
abundance: -
len: 15
CDR3nt: TGTGCCAGCACCCTCGGAGGGGCCCTTAATGAAAAACTGTTTTTT
CDR3aa: CASTLGGALNEKLFF

d_gene: TRBD1
j_gene: TRBJ1-1
v_gene: TRBV10-2
abundance: -
len: 20
CDR3nt: TGCGCCAGCAGTTGGAAGCCAACCGGGACAGGGGCGCTAATGAACACTGAAGCTTTCTTT
CDR3aa: CASSWKPTGTGALMNTEAFF

d_gene: -
j_gene: TRBJ1-1
v_gene: TRBV5-4
abundance: -
len: 14
CDR3nt: TGTGCCAGCAGCTTGGGTCAGCGGAACACTGAAGCTTTCTTT
CDR3aa: CASSLGQRNTEAFF

d_gene: TRBD2
j_gene: TRBJ2-1
v_gene: TRBV19
abundance: -
len: 15
CDR3nt: TGTGCCAGTACCCCAGCGGGAGGTGCCTACAATGAGCAGTTCTTC
CDR3aa: CASTPAGGAYNEQFF

d_gene: -
j_gene: TRBJ2-1
v_gene: TRBV29-1
abundance: -
len: 13
CDR3nt: TGCAGCGTTGGGGCAGGGTATGACAATGAGCAGTTCTTC
CDR3aa: CSVGAGYDNEQFF

d_gene: TRBD2
j_gene: TRBJ2-5
v_gene: TRBV2
abundance: -
len: 15
CDR3nt: TGTGCCAGCAGTTGGAGACTAGCGGGGGAAGAGACCCAGTACTTC
CDR3aa: CASSWRLAGEETQYF

d_gene: TRBD1
j_gene: TRBJ1-1
v_gene: TRBV12-5
abundance: -
len: 14
CDR3nt: TGTGCTAGTGGCCCAGGACAGGGCAGCACTGAAGCTTTCTTT
CDR3aa: CASGPGQGSTEAFF

d_gene: -
j_gene: TRBJ1-1
v_gene: TRBV30
abundance: -
len: 12
CDR3nt: TGTGCCTGGAGTGCATCGGAGACTGAAGCTTTCTTT
CDR3aa: CAWSASETEAFF

d_gene: -
j_gene: TRBJ1-1
v_gene: TRBV28
abundance: -
len: 13
CDR3nt: TGTGCCAGCAGTTTATTGGGGGGCACTGAAGCTTTCTTT
CDR3aa: CASSLLGGTEAFF

d_gene: -
j_gene: TRBJ2-2
v_gene: TRBV6-5
abundance: -
len: 14
CDR3nt: TGTGCCACCGGACGGACAGCGAGCACCGGGGAGCTGTTTTTT
CDR3aa: CATGRTASTGELFF

d_gene: TRBD1
j_gene: TRBJ2-3
v_gene: TRBV5-1
abundance: -
len: 15
CDR3nt: TGCGCCAGCAGCCTAACGGGACAGGGGACAGATACGCAGTATTTT
CDR3aa: CASSLTGQGTDTQYF

d_gene: -
j_gene: TRBJ1-2
v_gene: TRBV3-1/TRBV3-2
abundance: -
len: 13
CDR3nt: TGTGCCAGCAGCCATTCGTCGGAGTATGGCTACACCTTC
CDR3aa: CASSHSSEYGYTF

d_gene: TRBD2
j_gene: TRBJ2-1
v_gene: TRBV9
abundance: -
len: 16
CDR3nt: TGTGCCAGCAGCGCCGAGGGGACTAGCGGGAGCAATGAGCAGTTCTTC
CDR3aa: CASSAEGTSGSNEQFF

d_gene: TRBD1
j_gene: TRBJ1-3
v_gene: TRBV7-9
abundance: -
len: 15
CDR3nt: TGTGCCAGCAGTTCAGACAGGGTGGATGGAAACACCATATATTTT
CDR3aa: CASSSDRVDGNTIYF

d_gene: TRBD2
j_gene: TRBJ2-3
v_gene: TRBV30
abundance: -
len: 16
CDR3nt: TGTGCCTGGAGTGTACAGGAAGCGGGGGGCACAGATACGCAGTATTTT
CDR3aa: CAWSVQEAGGTDTQYF

d_gene: TRBD1
j_gene: TRBJ1-1
v_gene: TRBV5-1
abundance: -
len: 15
CDR3nt: TGCGCCAGCAGAACCGGGACAGGGATTTACGCTGAAGCTTTCTTT
CDR3aa: CASRTGTGIYAEAFF

d_gene: -
j_gene: TRBJ2-1
v_gene: TRBV7-2
abundance: -
len: 17
CDR3nt: TGTGCCAGCAGCTTAGTGGCGGGGCTGAGCTCCTACAATGAGCAGTTCTTC
CDR3aa: CASSLVAGLSSYNEQFF

d_gene: TRBD1
j_gene: TRBJ2-3
v_gene: TRBV10-2
abundance: -
len: 18
CDR3nt: TGCGCCAGCACCACTGGGACAGGGGGCATAAGTCGTACAGATACGCAGTATTTT
CDR3aa: CASTTGTGGISRTDTQYF

d_gene: -
j_gene: TRBJ2-2
v_gene: TRBV5-4
abundance: -
len: 15
CDR3nt: TGTGCCAGCAGCCCCGCGCCCCCTTACACCGGGGAGCTGTTTTTT
CDR3aa: CASSPAPPYTGELFF

d_gene: -
j_gene: TRBJ2-6
v_gene: TRBV7-9
abundance: -
len: 14
CDR3nt: TGTGCCAGCAGCTTAGTCCTTTACAGAAGCGTCCTGACTTTC
CDR3aa: CASSLVLYRSVLTF

d_gene: TRBD1
j_gene: TRBJ1-4
v_gene: TRBV5-1
abundance: few
len: 16
CDR3nt: TGCGCCAGCAGCTTGCGAGGGGGCGGAGGCGATGAAAAACTGTTTTTT
CDR3aa: CASSLRGGGGDEKLFF

d_gene: -
j_gene: TRBJ1-5
v_gene: TRBV5-1
abundance: medium-sized
len: 17
CDR3nt: TGCGCCAGCAGCTTGGGTTACGATACAGGATCCAATCAGCCCCAGCATTTT
CDR3aa: CASSLGYDTGSNQPQHF

d_gene: -
j_gene: TRBJ1-2
v_gene: TRBV15
abundance: -
len: 13
CDR3nt: TGTGCCACCAGCAGAGGAGTTAACTATGGCTACACCTTC
CDR3aa: CATSRGVNYGYTF

d_gene: TRBD2
j_gene: TRBJ2-1
v_gene: TRBV7-9
abundance: -
len: 15
CDR3nt: TGTGCCAGCAGCTTAGCCCGCGGGAGATACAATGAGCAGTTCTTC
CDR3aa: CASSLARGRYNEQFF

d_gene: -
j_gene: TRBJ2-3
v_gene: TRBV4-2
abundance: few
len: 18
CDR3nt: TGTGCCAGCAGCCAAGATCCCCCCCAGGGGATCCCCACAGATACGCAGTATTTT
CDR3aa: CASSQDPPQGIPTDTQYF

d_gene: -
j_gene: TRBJ2-2
v_gene: TRBV7-9
abundance: -
len: 16
CDR3nt: TGTGCCAGCAGCTACCTAAGGACAGATAACACCGGGGAGCTGTTTTTT
CDR3aa: CASSYLRTDNTGELFF

d_gene: -
j_gene: TRBJ2-5
v_gene: TRBV13
abundance: many
len: 14
CDR3nt: TGTGCCAGCAGCTTACGAGCTCACCAAGAGACCCAGTACTTC
CDR3aa: CASSLRAHQETQYF

d_gene: -
j_gene: TRBJ2-3
v_gene: TRBV7-9
abundance: -
len: 15
CDR3nt: TGTGCCAGCAGCCTAGTGGCAGGGGGGACAGATACGCAGTATTTT
CDR3aa: CASSLVAGGTDTQYF

d_gene: -
j_gene: TRBJ1-3
v_gene: TRBV5-1
abundance: once
len: 15
CDR3nt: TGCGCCAGCAGCTTGGACGTAGCCTCTGGAAACACCATATATTTT
CDR3aa: CASSLDVASGNTIYF

d_gene: TRBD1
j_gene: TRBJ1-4
v_gene: TRBV6-5
abundance: few
len: 14
CDR3nt: TGTGCCAGCAGTCGGGACAGGGGGCATGAAAAACTGTTTTTT
CDR3aa: CASSRDRGHEKLFF

d_gene: -
j_gene: TRBJ2-2
v_gene: TRBV6-5
abundance: -
len: 13
CDR3nt: TGTGCCAGCAGTTCAGGGGCCGCCGGGGAGCTGTTTTTT
CDR3aa: CASSSGAAGELFF

d_gene: TRBD1
j_gene: TRBJ1-2
v_gene: TRBV3-1/TRBV3-2
abundance: -
len: 14
CDR3nt: TGTGCCAGCAGCCAATTCGGACAGGACTATGGCTACACCTTC
CDR3aa: CASSQFGQDYGYTF

d_gene: -
j_gene: TRBJ2-7
v_gene: TRBV10-2
abundance: -
len: 14
CDR3nt: TGCGCCAGCAGTCCCCAGGGGACATCCTACGAGCAGTACTTC
CDR3aa: CASSPQGTSYEQYF

d_gene: -
j_gene: TRBJ2-7
v_gene: TRBV6-1
abundance: -
len: 16
CDR3nt: TGTGCCAGCAGTGTCGGGACACCTTATAACTCCTACGAGCAGTACTTC
CDR3aa: CASSVGTPYNSYEQYF

d_gene: -
j_gene: TRBJ2-3
v_gene: TRBV28
abundance: few
len: 15
CDR3nt: TGTGCCAGCAGTTTATTAACCTCAGGGACAGATACGCAGTATTTT
CDR3aa: CASSLLTSGTDTQYF